The 23 T cell receptor beta chains below come from one sample, sequenced in a study of blood T cell repertoires in COVID-19. Libraries were prepared by immunoSEQ multiplex PCR; TCRdb keeps only in-frame clonotypes and omits some of them. The sample contains 110,000 to 150,000 clones, approximately 87% of which appear only once. The sequencing sample was made of peripheral blood. The receptors were gathered from a human donor in a cohort sampled during active COVID-19.

The sample holds one count of this clone. J is TRBJ2-1 and V is TRBV30; 7 nucleotides line up with TRBD2. This CDR3 has 14 amino acids. After removal of 0 bases from V and 8 bases from J, the junction contained 7 bases not matched to a gene. CDR1 and CDR2 (germline): GTSNPN, SVGIG (reference sequence). CDR3 residues: CAWSVRLAFDEQFF. For the CDR3, the DNA is TGTGCCTGGAGTGTACGACTAGCCTTCGATGAGCAGTTCTTC.

This chain links TRBV4-1 with TRBJ2-1; no reliable D call. Germline V gene lookup returns CDR1 MGHRA and CDR2 YSYEKL. There are 14 residues in the CDR3. Trimming cost V 3 bases and J 6 bases, with 12 bases left between them. CDR3 coding DNA: TGCGCCAGCAGCCACACTATAGCCAGCAATGAGCAGTTCTTC. Its translation: CASSHTIASNEQFF.

The rearrangement uses TRBV6-5 and TRBJ1-2; 10 bases are a match to TRBD1. Germline values: CDR1 MNHEY, CDR2 SVGAGI. The CDR3 sequence is 15 residues long. Trimming took 6 bases from V and 2 from J; bases not matched to a gene: 6. CDR3 DNA: TGTGCCAGCAGAGTACCGGGACAGGGGAACTATGGCTACACCTTC. This translates into CASRVPGQGNYGYTF.

This rearrangement joins TRBV7-2 to TRBJ2-3; 8 bases map to TRBD2. J gave up 0 bases and V 10 bases, and 12 bases lay outside the gene matches. The CDR3 is 16 residues long. Looked up from germline, CDR1 is SGHTA and CDR2 is FQGNSA. The CDR3 coding sequence is TGTGCCACCGGGGGGGTGCTATCTACTAGCACAGATACGCAGTATTTT. Protein sequence: CATGGVLSTSTDTQYF.

This clone was recorded once. This chain joins TRBV19 and TRBJ1-3, with 8 bases lining up with TRBD1. Per the germline V gene, CDR1 is LNHDA and CDR2 is SQIVND (reference sequence). After removal of 5 bases from V and 0 bases from J, the junction contained 12 bases not matched to a gene. This CDR3 comprises 18 residues. The CDR3 loop is CASSFFRDRGLSGNTIYF. CDR3 sequence (DNA): TGTGCCAGTAGTTTTTTCCGAGACAGGGGTCTCTCTGGAAACACCATATATTTT.

The rearrangement links TRBV19 to TRBJ2-3, with 9 bases lining up with TRBD2. Looked up from germline, CDR1 is LNHDA and CDR2 is SQIVND (reference sequence). The CDR3 sequence is 14 residues long. Trimming at V came to 6 bases and at J to 4 bases, leaving 5 bases not matched to a gene. The CDR3 DNA reads as TGTGCCAGTAGGGAGCGGGGGGCCTCAGATACGCAGTATTTT. It yields the protein CASRERGASDTQYF.

The chain couples TRBV3-1 (or the pseudogene TRBV3-2) to TRBJ1-1, with D unresolved. Trimming took off 3 bases at V and 0 bases at J, with 11 bases between the two ends. Germline CDR1 and CDR2: LGHDT and YNNKEL (reference sequence). This CDR3 has 15 amino acids. The CDR3 here is CASSHRRGMNTEAFF. CDR3 nucleotides: TGTGCCAGCAGCCACCGACGCGGAATGAACACTGAAGCTTTCTTT.

This chain connects TRBV7-3 to TRBJ2-1; TRBD2 aligns across 8 bases. CDR1 and CDR2 (germline): SGHTA, FQGTGA. The junction had 7 bases not matched to a gene; V was cut back by 4 bases and J by 8 bases. CDR3 size: 14 residues. CDR3 protein: CASSSGTRRDEQFF. CDR3 nucleotide sequence: TGTGCCAGCAGCTCGGGGACTAGACGCGATGAGCAGTTCTTC.

The rearrangement joins TRBV19 to TRBJ1-6, with D maybe TRBD1 (6 bases). CDR1 and CDR2 (germline): LNHDA, SQIVND (reference sequence). V was clipped by 3 bases and J by 4 bases, with 10 bases between them. This CDR3 is 15 amino acids long. This CDR3 is CASSISGQYNSPLHF. CDR3 DNA: TGTGCCAGTAGTATTAGTGGACAGTATAATTCACCCCTCCACTTT.

The chain joins TRBV5-1 to TRBJ2-1; TRBD2 matches at 9 bases. The trim removed 0 bases at V and 9 bases at J, leaving 10 bases unmatched. CDR3 length equals 16 residues. Germline CDR1 and CDR2: SGHRS and YFSETQ. The CDR3 coding sequence is TGCGCCAGCAGCTTGGGGCCGTCCGGGACTAGCTTTGAGCAGTTCTTC. As protein: CASSLGPSGTSFEQFF.

The gene calls are TRBV7-9 and TRBJ1-1, with D unclear. The germline V gene has CDR1 SEHNR and CDR2 FQNEAQ (reference sequence). The CDR3 is made up of 13 amino acids. The V end was cut by 9 bases, the J end by 3 bases, with 14 bases between. The CDR3 reads CASRLPRDTEAFF. DNA for the CDR3: TGTGCCAGTCGACTCCCGCGGGACACTGAAGCTTTCTTT.

The rearrangement uses TRBV4-3 and TRBJ2-5, with D possibly TRBD1 on 6 matching bases. Trimming shortened V by 0 bases and J by 6 bases, and 11 bases separated the two germline ends. Looked up from germline, CDR1 is LGHNA and CDR2 is YSLEER. The CDR3 extends over 14 amino acids. Written as DNA, the CDR3 is TGCGCCAGCAGCCAAGATTTACAGGGAAAGACCCAGTACTTC. It codes for CASSQDLQGKTQYF.

This clone was detected only once. This chain uses TRBV5-1 with TRBJ1-1; D gene uncertain. CDR1 is SGHRS, CDR2 YFSETQ, per germline. The CDR3 is made up of 15 amino acids. Trimming took 1 base from V and 1 from J, leaving 11 bases between them. CDR3: CASSLFGEWNTEAFF. The CDR3 DNA reads as TGCGCCAGCAGCTTGTTCGGTGAGTGGAACACTGAAGCTTTCTTT.

The chain combines TRBV5-8 with TRBJ2-5, with 7 bases lining up with TRBD1. The CDR3 extends over 12 amino acids. Trimming removed 2 bases from V and 5 bases from J; junction bases left unmatched: 0. CDR1 SGHTS and CDR2 YDEGEE come from the germline V gene. Here the CDR3 DNA reads TGTGCCAGCAGCTTCAGGGGGGAGACCCAGTACTTC. Its translation: CASSFRGETQYF.

This clone has a single count. The chain links TRBV11-2 to TRBJ2-1, with 14 bases fitting TRBD2. Germline V gene lookup returns CDR1 SGHAT and CDR2 FQNNGV. The CDR3 runs 17 residues. The trim removed 0 bases at V and 7 bases at J, leaving 5 bases unmatched. In DNA, the CDR3 is TGTGCCAGCAGCTTAGACCCCGGGACTAGCGGGAGTAATGAGCAGTTCTTC. It specifies CASSLDPGTSGSNEQFF.

A single count supports this clone. The chain carries TRBV19 and TRBJ1-4; the D is unclear. V dropped 7 bases and J dropped 5 bases, with 11 bases sitting between them. The germline gives CDR1 LNHDA, CDR2 SQIVND (reference sequence). The CDR3 sequence is 13 residues long. CDR3 sequence: CASTRGLNEKLFF. DNA for the CDR3: TGTGCCAGTACCCGTGGGCTAAATGAAAAACTGTTTTTT.

V and J are TRBV10-3 and TRBJ2-4; D may be TRBD1 (6 bases). The CDR3 is 12 amino acids. V was pared by 4 bases and J by 5 bases, with 6 bases between. CDR1 and CDR2 from the germline V gene are ENHRY and SYGVKD. The CDR3 coding sequence is TGTGCCATCAGTGCAGGGGAAAACATTCAGTACTTC. Translating gives CAISAGENIQYF.

The V call is TRBV11-2, the J call TRBJ2-5, with D tentatively TRBD2 (6 bases). There are 13 residues in the CDR3. V was pared by 5 bases and J by 5 bases, with 12 bases between. Germline CDR1 reads SGHAT; CDR2 reads FQNNGV. The CDR3 sequence: CASSRDLGETQYF. In nucleotides, the CDR3 is TGTGCCAGCAGCCGGGACTTAGGGGAGACCCAGTACTTC.

The chain is built from TRBV4-1 and TRBJ2-2; D may be TRBD1 (5 bases). The CDR3 length is 16 residues. Between the trimmed V and J ends, which lost 0 bases and 2 bases, there was a span of 10 bases. The germline V gene encodes CDR1 MGHRA and CDR2 YSYEKL. CDR3 nucleotide sequence: TGCGCCAGCAGCCAAGATTTTGGGGCCAACACCGGGGAGCTGTTTTTT. This translates into CASSQDFGANTGELFF.

The V call is TRBV10-3, the J call TRBJ2-3; 7 bases match TRBD1. The CDR3 has 16 residues. Germline V lookup: CDR1 ENHRY, CDR2 SYGVKD. V shed 0 bases, J shed 5 bases, and the junction held 8 bases outside the gene matches. The CDR3 region is CAISESWAGGLDTQYF. CDR3 sequence (DNA): TGTGCCATCAGTGAGTCGTGGGCAGGGGGTTTAGATACGCAGTATTTT.

The J gene is TRBJ2-5, the V gene TRBV24-1; 7 positions match TRBD1. Per the germline V gene, CDR1 is KGHDR and CDR2 is SFDVKD. Trimming took 7 bases from V and 5 from J; bases not matched to a gene: 6. The CDR3 totals 13 residues. The chain's CDR3 is CATRPTGSETQYF. The CDR3 nucleotides are TGTGCCACCAGGCCGACAGGGTCCGAGACCCAGTACTTC.

The chain recombines TRBV7-9 with TRBJ2-1; 8 bases map to TRBD2. V shed 5 bases and J 2 bases; nucleotides not matched to a gene: 11. The CDR3 is made up of 17 amino acids. CDR1 SEHNR and CDR2 FQNEAQ come from the germline V gene (reference sequence). CDR3 loop: CASSPLRGGSTYNEQFF. The DNA of the CDR3 is TGTGCCAGCAGCCCCCTTCGGGGGGGGTCGACCTACAATGAGCAGTTCTTC. Full variable domain (remainder filled in from reference TRBV7-9 and TRBJ2-1): DTGVSQNPRHKITKRGQNVTFRCDPISEHNRLYWYRQTLGQGPEFLTYFQNEAQLEKSRLLSDRFSAERPKGSFSTLEIQRTEQGDSAMYLCASSPLRGGSTYNEQFFGPGTRLTVL.

CDR3 region: CASSSRSSYGTGELFF. The CDR3 region has the DNA TGTGCCAGCAGCTCCCGGTCCTCCTACGGCACCGGGGAGCTGTTTTTT. This chain links TRBV5-6 with TRBJ2-2, with D uncertain. Germline loops: CDR1 SGHDT, CDR2 YYEEEE. This CDR3 has 16 residues. The V gene lost 3 bases and the J gene lost 4 bases, with 16 bases spanning the gap.